These 9 T cell receptor beta chains came from one sample sequenced in a study of memory CD4+ T cells and cytomegalovirus serostatus. This table comes from immunoSEQ multiplex PCR, and its TCRdb copy is limited to in-frame clones, with some not included. There are roughly 50,000 clones in the sample; approximately 82% occur only once, and about 0.51% lies in the top ten. The sort gate was single viable CD3+CD4+CD8-CD45RO+ cells for memory CD4+ T cells. Sequencing input: memory CD4+ T cells from blood. These receptors were obtained from an adult in good health and CMV-seronegative. Some clones in this sample may be carry-over from other donors' samples.

A remark on this clone: The same CDR3 can be traced to other DNA sequences in this sample. The J gene is TRBJ2-7, the V gene TRBV2; D unclear. CDR1 and CDR2 from the germline V gene are SNHLY and FYNNEI. Trimming shortened V by 4 bases and J by 3 bases, and 10 bases separated the two germline ends. CDR3 length equals 13 residues. The CDR3: CASSGPGYYEQYF. The CDR3 DNA follows: TGTGCCAGCAGTGGCCCTGGGTACTACGAGCAGTACTTC.

DNA of the CDR3: TGTGCCAGCAGCCCCCTGGGCCGTTCGAATGGCTACACCTTC. Its translation: CASSPLGRSNGYTF. This chain uses TRBV7-6 with TRBJ1-2; the D is unclear. Trimming removed 5 bases at V and 6 bases at J, with 16 bases between. Germline V gene lookup returns CDR1 SGHVS and CDR2 FNYEAQ. CDR3 length equals 14 residues.

This sequence joins TRBV6-4 and TRBJ2-3; D possibly uses TRBD1 or TRBD2 (5 bases each). V was cut by 0 bases and J by 9 bases, with 10 bases left in between. The CDR3 extends over 13 amino acids. Germline assignment: CDR1 MRHNA and CDR2 SNTAGT. Here the CDR3 reads CASSDSPEGTQYF. Written as DNA, the CDR3 is TGTGCCAGCAGTGACTCCCCCGAGGGGACGCAGTATTTT.

The J gene is TRBJ2-4, the V gene TRBV7-9; D may be TRBD1 (5 bases). The CDR3 is made up of 12 amino acids. V was clipped by 1 base and J by 7 bases, with 5 bases between them. Germline V gene data show CDR1 as SEHNR and CDR2 as FQNEAQ (reference sequence). The CDR3 DNA sequence: TGTGCCAGCAGCTTAGGACAGAACATTCAGTACTTC. Translating it yields CASSLGQNIQYF.

V gene TRBV7-3 combines with J gene TRBJ2-3; D is perhaps TRBD1 (6 bases). Germline V gene data show CDR1 as SGHTA and CDR2 as FQGTGA. The CDR3 is made up of 15 amino acids. Trimming took off 4 bases at V and 2 bases at J, with 13 bases between the two ends. The CDR3 reads CASSSGQGPTDTQYF. The CDR3 nucleotides are TGTGCCAGCAGCTCTGGGCAGGGGCCCACAGATACGCAGTATTTT.

The chain couples TRBV4-3 to TRBJ1-6; D ambiguous. Trimming pared 1 base from V and 0 bases from J, leaving 13 bases between. Germline V CDR1 and CDR2: LGHNA, YSLEER. The CDR3 is made up of 18 amino acids. This CDR3 is CASSQAVLASSYNSPLHF. The DNA for the CDR3 is TGCGCCAGCAGCCAAGCGGTTCTCGCGAGCTCCTATAATTCACCCCTCCACTTT.

This clone was seen only a few times. CDR3 sequence reads: CASRRDSKNTEAFF. The CDR3 nucleotides read TGTGCCAGCCGGCGGGACAGCAAGAACACTGAAGCTTTCTTT. The chain has TRBV9 and TRBJ1-1; 7 bases fit TRBD1. Looked up from germline, CDR1 is SGDLS and CDR2 is YYNGEE. The CDR3 loop spans 14 amino acids. The J segment lost 1 base and the V segment lost 7 bases, leaving 7 bases of the junction unmatched.

V and J are TRBV11-2 and TRBJ2-3; the match to TRBD2 covers 8 bases. V was pared by 5 bases and J by 2 bases, with 12 bases of the junction left unmatched. The CDR3 spans 17 residues. CDR1 SGHAT and CDR2 FQNNGV come from the germline V gene. The CDR3 spells CASSLNPGGRNTDTQYF. In nucleotides, the CDR3 is TGTGCCAGCAGCCTCAACCCTGGCGGGAGGAACACAGATACGCAGTATTTT. Drawing the rest from reference TRBV11-2 and TRBJ2-3, the complete variable domain is EAGVAQSPRYKIIEKRQSVAFWCNPISGHATLYWYQQILGQGPKLLIQFQNNGVVDDSQLPKDRFSAERLKGVDSTLKIQPAKLEDSAVYLCASSLNPGGRNTDTQYFGPGTRLTVL.

The chain employs TRBV19 and TRBJ1-6; TRBD1 matches 7 bases. The CDR3 length is 15 residues. V was pared by 4 bases and J by 6 bases, with 6 bases of the junction left unmatched. Germline assignment: CDR1 LNHDA and CDR2 SQIVND (reference sequence). CDR3 DNA: TGTGCCAGTAGTACCGCGGACAGGCTTAATTCACCCCTCCACTTT. Encoded protein: CASSTADRLNSPLHF.